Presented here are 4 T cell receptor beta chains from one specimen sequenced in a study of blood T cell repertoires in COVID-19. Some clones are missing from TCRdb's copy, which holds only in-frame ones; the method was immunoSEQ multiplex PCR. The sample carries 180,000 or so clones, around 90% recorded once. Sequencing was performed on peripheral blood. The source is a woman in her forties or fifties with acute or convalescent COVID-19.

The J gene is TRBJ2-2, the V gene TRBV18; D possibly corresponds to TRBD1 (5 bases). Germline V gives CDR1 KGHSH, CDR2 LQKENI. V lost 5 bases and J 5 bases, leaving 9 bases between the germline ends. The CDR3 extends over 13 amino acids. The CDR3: CASSLRGTGELFF. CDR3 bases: TGTGCCAGCTCATTAAGGGGAACCGGGGAGCTGTTTTTT.

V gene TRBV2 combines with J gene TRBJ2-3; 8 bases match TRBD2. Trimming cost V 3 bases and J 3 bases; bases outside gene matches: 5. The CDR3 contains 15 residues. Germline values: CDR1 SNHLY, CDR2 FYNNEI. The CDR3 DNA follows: TGTGCCAGCAGTGAGGGAGCGGGAGTTACAGATACGCAGTATTTT. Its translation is CASSEGAGVTDTQYF.

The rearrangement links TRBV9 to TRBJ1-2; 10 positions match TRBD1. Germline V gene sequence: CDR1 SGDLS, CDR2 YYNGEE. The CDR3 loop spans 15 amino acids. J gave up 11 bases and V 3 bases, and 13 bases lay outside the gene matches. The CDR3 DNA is TGTGCCAGCAGCGACCTGACAGGGGGCCCTACTCTTTACACCTTC. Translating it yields CASSDLTGGPTLYTF.

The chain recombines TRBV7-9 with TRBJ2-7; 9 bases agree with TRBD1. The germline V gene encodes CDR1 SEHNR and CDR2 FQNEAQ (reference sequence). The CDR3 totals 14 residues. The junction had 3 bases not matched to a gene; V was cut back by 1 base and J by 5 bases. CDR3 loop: CASSLGQGGHEQYF. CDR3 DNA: TGTGCCAGCAGCTTAGGACAGGGGGGGCACGAGCAGTACTTC.